Following are 8 T cell receptor beta chains from one sample sequenced in a study of shared clonotypes between healthy human individuals. Repertoires were generated with immunoSEQ multiplex PCR, while TCRdb's copy carries only in-frame clones and drops some. In the table there are approximately 940,000 clones, 70% to 85% of which are singletons. The sample comprised memory CD4+ T cells sorted from blood. Subset denoted: CD45RA-negative fraction. The source is a man between 18 and 35 years old in good health.

This clone was recorded a few times. This rearrangement joins TRBV30 to TRBJ2-3; tentatively, D is TRBD2 (6 bases). The CDR3 is 14 amino acids. The V end lost 6 bases, the J end lost 2 bases, and 15 bases lay between the germline ends. CDR1 and CDR2 (germline): GTSNPN, SVGIG (reference sequence). The CDR3 is CACPWAGNTDTQYF. For the CDR3, the DNA is TGTGCCTGCCCCTGGGCGGGAAACACAGATACGCAGTATTTT.

The chain joins TRBV25-1 to TRBJ2-1; 10 nucleotides align to TRBD2. This CDR3 is 17 amino acids long. Germline lookup yields CDR1 MGHDK and CDR2 SYGVNS. Germline trimming cut 5 bases from V and 1 base from J; bases unmatched to any gene: 8. The CDR3 is CASSRGLAGVSYNEQFF. The CDR3 DNA is TGTGCCAGCAGTAGGGGGCTAGCGGGAGTTTCCTACAATGAGCAGTTCTTC.

At least ten counts were recorded for this clone. Other DNA sequences in the sample encode the same CDR3. The rearrangement uses TRBV19 and TRBJ2-7, with 8 bases fitting TRBD1. Germline lookup yields CDR1 LNHDA and CDR2 SQIVND (reference sequence). The CDR3 spans 14 residues. Trimming removed 5 bases from V and 3 bases from J; junction bases left unmatched: 6. The CDR3 DNA reads TGTGCCAGTAGTTCGCAGGGGGCGGGCTACGAGCAGTACTTC. Translation gives CASSSQGAGYEQYF.

On this clone itself: The same CDR3 is also encoded by other DNA sequences in this sample. The chain uses TRBV5-4 and TRBJ1-2; D ambiguous. Germline CDR1 reads SGHNT; CDR2 reads YYREEE (reference sequence). The CDR3 has 13 amino acids. Between the trimmed V and J ends, which lost 0 bases and 4 bases, there was a span of 7 bases. CDR3 in DNA: TGTGCCAGCAGCTTGGATAGGTTCTATGGCTACACCTTC. Its protein is CASSLDRFYGYTF.

The V call is TRBV10-3, the J call TRBJ2-3; D tentatively fits TRBD1 or TRBD2 (6 bases each). Germline V gene data show CDR1 as ENHRY and CDR2 as SYGVKD. CDR3 size: 14 residues. Trimming took off 5 bases at V and 4 bases at J, with 13 bases between the two ends. CDR3 protein: CAISSRGGPDTQYF. In nucleotides, the CDR3 is TGTGCCATCAGTTCTCGTGGGGGGCCAGATACGCAGTATTTT.

DNA for the CDR3: TGTGCCTGGGCCGAGGACTACCCGTATGGCTACACCTTC. Protein product: CAWAEDYPYGYTF. This rearrangement joins TRBV30 to TRBJ1-2; D unresolved. This CDR3 comprises 13 residues. The germline CDR1 and CDR2 sequences are GTSNPN and SVGIG (reference sequence). The ends were cut back, 5 bases at V and 5 bases at J, with 15 bases in the middle.

V and J are TRBV27 and TRBJ2-6; D call uncertain. The V end was cut by 8 bases, the J end by 4 bases, with 9 bases between. The CDR3 is made up of 13 amino acids. In germline, CDR1 is MNHEY, CDR2 SMNVEV (reference sequence). For the CDR3, the DNA is TGTGCCAGCGGGCGCGGCGGGGCCAACGTCCTGACTTTC. Translated: CASGRGGANVLTF. Full variable domain (remainder filled in from reference TRBV27 and TRBJ2-6): EAQVTQNPRYLITVTGKKLTVTCSQNMNHEYMSWYRQDPGLGLRQIYYSMNVEVTDKGDVPEGYKVSRKEKRNFPLILESPSPNQTSLYFCASGRGGANVLTFGAGSRLTVL.

A few counts support this clone. Other DNA sequences in this sample translate to the same CDR3. The CDR3 spells CASSFRDSGNTIYF. CDR3 DNA: TGTGCCAGCAGCTTTAGGGACTCTGGAAACACCATATATTTT. V gene TRBV5-8 combines with J gene TRBJ1-3; D remains unclear. With 2 bases removed from V and 0 bases from J, the gap between germline ends came to 6 bases. The CDR3 covers 14 residues. The V gene's germline CDR1 is SGHTS and CDR2 YDEGEE.